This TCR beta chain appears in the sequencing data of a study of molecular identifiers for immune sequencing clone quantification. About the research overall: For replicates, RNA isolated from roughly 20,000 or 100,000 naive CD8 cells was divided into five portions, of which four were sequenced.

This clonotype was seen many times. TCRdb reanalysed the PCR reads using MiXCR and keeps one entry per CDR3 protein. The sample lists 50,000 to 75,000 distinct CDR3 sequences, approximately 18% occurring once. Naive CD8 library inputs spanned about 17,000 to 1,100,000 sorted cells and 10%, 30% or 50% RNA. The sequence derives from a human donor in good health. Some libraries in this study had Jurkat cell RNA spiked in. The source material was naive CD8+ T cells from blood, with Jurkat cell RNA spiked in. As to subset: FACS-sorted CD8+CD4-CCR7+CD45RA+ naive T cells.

CDR3 sequence (DNA): TGTGCCAGCAGCGATATTAACACTGAAGCTTTCTTT. Translating gives CASSDINTEAFF. The gene calls are TRBV7-9 and TRBJ1-1; D not resolved. Between the trimmed V and J ends, which lost 5 bases and 2 bases, there was a span of 6 bases. Germline V gives CDR1 SEHNR, CDR2 FQNEAQ (reference sequence). There are 12 residues in the CDR3.